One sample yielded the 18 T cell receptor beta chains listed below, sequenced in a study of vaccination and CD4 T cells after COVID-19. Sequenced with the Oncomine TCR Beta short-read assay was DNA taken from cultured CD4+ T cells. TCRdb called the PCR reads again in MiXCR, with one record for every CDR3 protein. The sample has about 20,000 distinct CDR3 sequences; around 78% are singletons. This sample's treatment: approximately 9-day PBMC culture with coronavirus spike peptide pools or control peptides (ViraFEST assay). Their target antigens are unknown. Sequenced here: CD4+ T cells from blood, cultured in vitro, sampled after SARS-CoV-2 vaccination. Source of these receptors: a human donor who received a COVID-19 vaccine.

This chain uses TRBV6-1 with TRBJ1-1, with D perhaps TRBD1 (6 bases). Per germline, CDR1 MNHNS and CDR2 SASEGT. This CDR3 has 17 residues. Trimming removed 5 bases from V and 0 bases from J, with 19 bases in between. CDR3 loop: CASSRGGVREVNTEAFF. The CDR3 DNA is TGTGCCAGCAGTAGGGGGGGGGTACGGGAGGTGAACACTGAAGCTTTCTTT.

The CDR3 DNA follows: TGTGCCAGCCGCAAAGCCCGGGCGGACTATAATTCACCCCTCCACTTT. It codes for CASRKARADYNSPLHF. The chain links TRBV19 to TRBJ1-6, with D hard to call. There are 16 residues in the CDR3. V lost 9 bases to trimming and J lost 3 bases, with 18 bases between them. Germline V gene lookup returns CDR1 LNHDA and CDR2 SQIVND (reference sequence).

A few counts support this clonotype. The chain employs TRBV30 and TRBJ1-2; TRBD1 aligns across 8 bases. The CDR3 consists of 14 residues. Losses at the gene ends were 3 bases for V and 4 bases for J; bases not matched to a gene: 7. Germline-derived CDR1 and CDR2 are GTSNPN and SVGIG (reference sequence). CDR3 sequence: CAWSAGGTGYGYTF. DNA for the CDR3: TGTGCCTGGAGCGCCGGAGGGACAGGCTATGGCTACACCTTC.

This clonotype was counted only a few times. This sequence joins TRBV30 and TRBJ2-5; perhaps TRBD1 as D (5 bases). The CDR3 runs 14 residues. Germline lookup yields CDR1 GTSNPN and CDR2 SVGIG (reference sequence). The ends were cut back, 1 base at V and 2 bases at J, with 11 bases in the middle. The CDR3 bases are TGTGCCTGGAGTGGTGGGGCGGTACAAGAGACCCAGTACTTC. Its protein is CAWSGGAVQETQYF.

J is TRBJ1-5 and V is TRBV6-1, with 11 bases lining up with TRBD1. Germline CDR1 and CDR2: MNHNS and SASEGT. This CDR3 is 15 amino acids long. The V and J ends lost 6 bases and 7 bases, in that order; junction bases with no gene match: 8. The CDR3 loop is CASRGGQGAGQPQHF. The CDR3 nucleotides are TGTGCCAGCAGGGGAGGACAGGGGGCAGGACAGCCCCAGCATTTT.

The CDR3 loop reads CASSRITEDRNQPQHF. CDR3 sequence (DNA): TGTGCCAGCAGTCGAATTACTGAGGACAGGAATCAGCCCCAGCATTTT. V gene TRBV6-1 combines with J gene TRBJ1-5; 7 bases agree with TRBD1. V was clipped by 5 bases and J by 4 bases; unmatched bases: 11. The length of the CDR3 is 16 residues. The germline V gene encodes CDR1 MNHNS and CDR2 SASEGT.

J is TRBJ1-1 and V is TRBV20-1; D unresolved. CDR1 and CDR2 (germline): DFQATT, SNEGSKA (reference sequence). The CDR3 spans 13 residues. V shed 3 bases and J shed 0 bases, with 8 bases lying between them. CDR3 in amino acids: CSARVRVNTEAFF. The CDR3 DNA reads TGCAGTGCTAGGGTACGGGTGAACACTGAAGCTTTCTTT.

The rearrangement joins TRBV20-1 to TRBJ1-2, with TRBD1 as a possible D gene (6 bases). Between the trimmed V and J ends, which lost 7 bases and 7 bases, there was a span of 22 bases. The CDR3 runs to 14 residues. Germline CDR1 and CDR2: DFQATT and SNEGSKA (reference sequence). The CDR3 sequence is CSVLTAQGSSGYTF. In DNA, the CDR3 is TGCAGTGTTCTTACGGCGCAGGGGAGCTCTGGCTACACCTTC.

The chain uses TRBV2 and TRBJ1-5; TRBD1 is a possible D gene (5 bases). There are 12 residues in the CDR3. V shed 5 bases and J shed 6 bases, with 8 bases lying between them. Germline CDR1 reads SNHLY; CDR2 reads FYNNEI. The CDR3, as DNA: TGTGCCAGCAGTTCCCAGGGTCAGCCCCAGCATTTT. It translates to CASSSQGQPQHF.

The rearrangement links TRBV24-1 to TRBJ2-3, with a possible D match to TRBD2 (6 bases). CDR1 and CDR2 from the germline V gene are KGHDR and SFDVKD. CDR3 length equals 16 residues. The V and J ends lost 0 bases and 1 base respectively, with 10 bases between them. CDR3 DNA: TGTGCCACCAGTGATTTGCGGGGCGGGGGCACAGATACGCAGTATTTT. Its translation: CATSDLRGGGTDTQYF.

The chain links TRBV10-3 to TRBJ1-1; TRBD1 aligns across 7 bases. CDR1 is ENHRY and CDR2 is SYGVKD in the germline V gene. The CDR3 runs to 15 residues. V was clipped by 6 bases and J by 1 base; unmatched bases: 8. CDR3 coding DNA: TGTGCCATCAGCTTTACCGGGACAGAGAACACTGAAGCTTTCTTT. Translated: CAISFTGTENTEAFF.

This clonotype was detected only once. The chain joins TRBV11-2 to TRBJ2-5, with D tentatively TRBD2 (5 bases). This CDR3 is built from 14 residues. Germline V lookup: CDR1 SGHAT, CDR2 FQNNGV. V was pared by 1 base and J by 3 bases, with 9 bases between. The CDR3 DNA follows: TGTGCCAGCAGCTTAGTGTCGGGGAAAGAGACCCAGTACTTC. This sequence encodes CASSLVSGKETQYF.

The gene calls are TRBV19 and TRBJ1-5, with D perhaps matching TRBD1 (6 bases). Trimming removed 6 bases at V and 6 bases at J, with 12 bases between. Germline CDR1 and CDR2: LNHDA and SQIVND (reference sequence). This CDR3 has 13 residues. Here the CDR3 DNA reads TGTGCCAGTAGCAAGGGGGGTAGTCAGCCCCAGCATTTT. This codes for CASSKGGSQPQHF. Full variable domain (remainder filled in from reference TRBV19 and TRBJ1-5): DGGITQSPKYLFRKEGQNVTLSCEQNLNHDAMYWYRQDPGQGLRLIYYSQIVNDFQKGDIAEGYSVSREKKESFPLTVTSAQKNPTAFYLCASSKGGSQPQHFGDGTRLSIL.

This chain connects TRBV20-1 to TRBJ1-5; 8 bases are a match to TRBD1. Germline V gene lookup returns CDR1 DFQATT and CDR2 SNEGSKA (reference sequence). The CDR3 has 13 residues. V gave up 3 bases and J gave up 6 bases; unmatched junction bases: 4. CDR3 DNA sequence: TGCAGTGCTAGGGACAGGGTTCGTCAGCCCCAGCATTTT. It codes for CSARDRVRQPQHF.

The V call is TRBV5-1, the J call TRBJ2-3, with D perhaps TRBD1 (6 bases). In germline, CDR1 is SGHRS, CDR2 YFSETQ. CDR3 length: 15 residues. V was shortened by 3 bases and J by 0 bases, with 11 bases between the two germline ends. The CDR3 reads CASSSTGTSTDTQYF. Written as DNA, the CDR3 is TGCGCCAGCAGCTCTACCGGGACAAGCACAGATACGCAGTATTTT.

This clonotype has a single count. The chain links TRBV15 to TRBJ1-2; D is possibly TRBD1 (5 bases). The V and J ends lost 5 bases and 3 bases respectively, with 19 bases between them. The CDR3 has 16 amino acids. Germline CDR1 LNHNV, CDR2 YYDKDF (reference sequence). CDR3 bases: TGTGCCACCAGCCGCGGGACCCCCCGGAGATACTATGGCTACACCTTC. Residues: CATSRGTPRRYYGYTF.

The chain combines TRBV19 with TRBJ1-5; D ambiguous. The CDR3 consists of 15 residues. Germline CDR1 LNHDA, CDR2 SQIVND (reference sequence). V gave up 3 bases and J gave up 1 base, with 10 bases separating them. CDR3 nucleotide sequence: TGTGCCAGTAGTATTATATCGGGAAGCAATCAGCCCCAGCATTTT. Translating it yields CASSIISGSNQPQHF.

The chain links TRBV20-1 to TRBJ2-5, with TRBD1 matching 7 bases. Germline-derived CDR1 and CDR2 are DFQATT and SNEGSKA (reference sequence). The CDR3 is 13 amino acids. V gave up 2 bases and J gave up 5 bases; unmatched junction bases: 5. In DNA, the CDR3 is TGCAGTGCTAGACAGGGGGTAGAGGAGACCCAGTACTTC. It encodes CSARQGVEETQYF.